Included here is one T cell receptor beta chain sequence, with context. The data were taken from a study of blood T cell repertoires in COVID-19. Background on the study: The United States, Italy and Spain were the sources of the acute and convalescent COVID-19 samples. T cells, B-cell-depleted T cells, or PBMCs supplied cDNA or gDNA.

In Seattle, patients joined the study during active infection and were tracked longitudinally. CDR3 length: 13 amino acids. V lost 8 bases and J lost 3, with 12 bases in between. Germline CDR1 and CDR2: SGHTA and FQGTGA. Under the authors' procedure: Estimated nucleated cell counts came from reference gene primer amplification. Assay: immunoSEQ multiplex PCR; the TCRdb copy retains only in-frame clones and omits some. D and trimming were read from the DNA, whereas the V and J calls and clone size are those reported in that table. Of more than 100,000 clones listed, around 89% are singletons. Material for sequencing was peripheral blood. The clonotype comes from a woman aged 55-70 years with COVID-19, enrolled during active disease. This sequence joins TRBV7-3 and TRBJ2-3; D is perhaps TRBD1 (6 bases). The CDR3 spells CASGSGVTDTQYF. The CDR3 bases are TGTGCCAGCGGGTCAGGGGTGACAGATACGCAGTATTTT.